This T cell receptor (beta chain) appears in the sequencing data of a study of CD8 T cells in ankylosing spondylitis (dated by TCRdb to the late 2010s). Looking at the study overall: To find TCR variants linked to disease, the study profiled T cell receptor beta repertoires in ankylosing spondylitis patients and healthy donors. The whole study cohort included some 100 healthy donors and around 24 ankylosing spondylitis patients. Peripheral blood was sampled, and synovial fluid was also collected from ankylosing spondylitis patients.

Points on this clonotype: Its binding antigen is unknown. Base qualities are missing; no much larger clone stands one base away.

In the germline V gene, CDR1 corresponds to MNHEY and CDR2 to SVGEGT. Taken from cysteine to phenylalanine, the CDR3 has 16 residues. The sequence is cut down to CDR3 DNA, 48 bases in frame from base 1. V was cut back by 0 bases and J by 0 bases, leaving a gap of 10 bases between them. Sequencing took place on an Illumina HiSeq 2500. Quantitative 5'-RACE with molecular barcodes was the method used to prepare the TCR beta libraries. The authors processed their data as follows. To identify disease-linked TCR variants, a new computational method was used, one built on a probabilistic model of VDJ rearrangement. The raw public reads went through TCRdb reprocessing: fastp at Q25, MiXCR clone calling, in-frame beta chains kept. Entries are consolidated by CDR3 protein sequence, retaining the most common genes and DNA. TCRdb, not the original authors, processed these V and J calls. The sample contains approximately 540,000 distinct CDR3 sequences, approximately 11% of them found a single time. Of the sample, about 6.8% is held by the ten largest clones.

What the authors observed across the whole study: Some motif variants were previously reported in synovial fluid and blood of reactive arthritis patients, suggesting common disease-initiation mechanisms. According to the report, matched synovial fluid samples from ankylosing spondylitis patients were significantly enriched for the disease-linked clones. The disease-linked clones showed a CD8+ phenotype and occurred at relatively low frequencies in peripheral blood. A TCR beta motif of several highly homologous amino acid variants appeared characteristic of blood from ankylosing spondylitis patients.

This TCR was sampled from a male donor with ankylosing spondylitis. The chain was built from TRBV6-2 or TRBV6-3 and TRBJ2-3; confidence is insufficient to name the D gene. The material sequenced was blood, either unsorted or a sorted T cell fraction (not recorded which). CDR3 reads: CASSYSSDSSTDTQYF. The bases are TGTGCCAGCAGTTACTCGTCAGATTCTAGCACAGATACGCAGTATTTT.